This T cell receptor (beta chain) was obtained from a study of T cell responses to AZD1222 COVID-19 vaccine (dated by TCRdb to the early 2020s). Background for the entire study: TCR sequencing covered about 230 trial participants: nearly 210 given two doses of AZD1222 and 26 given two doses of MenACWY control vaccine. Trial participants were enrolled into age subgroups of 18-55, 56-69 and 70-plus years, which contained roughly 150, 30 and 60 TCR-sequenced participants, respectively. Here is what the overall study found, with its caveats: Conclusions about previously exposed vaccinees are limited, since just 6 or 7 AZD1222 recipients were seropositive for SARS-CoV-2 at baseline. Reportedly, close to half of the unique spike-specific TCRs recognized epitopes lying outside the regions that are mutated in the B.1.351 and B.1.1.7 variants. The 56-69-year group was small, and its depth increase did not reach significance, likely because of low power. Spike-specific TCR breadth and depth rose significantly after two AZD1222 doses compared with day 0 and with MenACWY recipients. CD4 TCRs associated with the vaccine covered the entire spike protein, and the dominant responses were in regions 160-218 and 743-854. Participants were mostly white British and included more females than males, and it was suggested by the authors that clonal diversity may have been underestimated. Because no day 14 peak-response samples were available, repertoires were characterized only after the peak T cell response.

Read against the paper, the sample's time point label means: about 28 days (+/-7) after the second vaccine dose. This specimen's treatment or condition label, interpreted: meningococcal conjugate vaccine given as trial control. Vaccinee samples were obtained from the UK trials COV001 and COV002, which included a single-blind randomized controlled phase 2/3 trial of AZD1222 (ChAdOx1 nCoV-19) in healthy adults. For TCRbeta chain sequencing, PBMC samples from trial participants were taken at day 0 and at day 28 after the second dose. The CDR3 regions of human TCRbeta chains were subjected to immunosequencing. As for the original processing: TCRs in the repertoires were compared against a reference library of SARS-CoV-2-specific TCRs that had been generated with the MIRA antigen-specificity platform. Breadth was defined as the fraction of unique TCRs that were SARS-CoV-2-associated, and depth was defined as the fraction of total T cells that were SARS-CoV-2-associated. Using the MIRA data, every spike-specific TCR was mapped to the spike region that the TCR reacted to and assigned to either a CD4 or a CD8 class. Log10-transformed breadth and depth values were compared by one-way ANOVA with Sidak's multiple comparisons tests. Imported from immuneACCESS, the table was reduced by TCRdb to in-frame sequences with V and J called. These copies leave out some clones; in studies compared against another copy, an unresolved V gene accounts for under half, and the cause of the remainder is not known. The DNA was the basis for D and trimming; V, J and clone size are from that table. The sample table lists some 80,000 clones, about 87% of them with a count of one. Roughly 10% of the sample comes from the top ten.

Concerning this clone itself: Its cognate antigen has yet to be identified. No much larger clone is present one base from it, and per-base qualities are unavailable.

Including the terminal cysteine and phenylalanine, the CDR3 comprises 17 residues. Of the read, only the CDR3 DNA is kept; its 51 bases are in frame from base 1. Based on the germline V gene, the CDR1 and CDR2 sequences are SGHDN and FVKESK. Trimmed from V: 4 bases; trimmed from J: 5 bases; junction bases lacking a gene match: 13. The input for sequencing was peripheral blood, taken 28 days after the second dose of the MenACWY control vaccine. This clonotype was sampled from an adult who received the MenACWY meningococcal vaccine as a control. Here the chain combines TRBV14 and TRBJ2-5; 10 bases in between match TRBD2. The DNA reads TGTGCCAGCAGCCGAAGAGCGCTAGCGGGGGCGGGGGAGACCCAGTACTTC. This translates into CASSRRALAGAGETQYF.